This TCR beta chain emerged from a study of T cells in severe cutaneous drug reactions. This clonotype registers large by frequency. Its antigen remains unidentified. Overall study results and limits: Tolerant-control and healthy-donor PBMC lacked or rarely had the public CDR3 found in blisters.

Libraries were made by iRepertoire multiplex PCR with TCR subtype-specific primers for bulk and single-cell sequencing. Multiplex PCR targeting V, D and J genes made bulk TCR beta libraries. Reanalyzing the multiplex PCR reads, TCRdb keeps one entry per CDR3 protein, without DNA. The table for this sample gives under 1,500 distinct CDR3 sequences. The CDR3 has 13 amino acids. Germline loops: CDR1 SEHNR, CDR2 FQNEAQ (reference sequence). Sequenced patients had Stevens-Johnson syndrome or toxic epidermal necrolysis caused by carbamazepine. This TCR was recovered from a human donor with Stevens-Johnson syndrome, a severe cutaneous drug reaction. This sequence joins TRBV7-9 and TRBJ2-1. The sequenced material came from cells from a skin blister. The CDR3 sequence is CASSPNGERSEFF. Full variable domain (outside the CDR3, taken from reference TRBV7-9 and TRBJ2-1): DTGVSQNPRHKITKRGQNVTFRCDPISEHNRLYWYRQTLGQGPEFLTYFQNEAQLEKSRLLSDRFSAERPKGSFSTLEIQRTEQGDSAMYLCASSPNGERSEFFGPGTRLTVL.